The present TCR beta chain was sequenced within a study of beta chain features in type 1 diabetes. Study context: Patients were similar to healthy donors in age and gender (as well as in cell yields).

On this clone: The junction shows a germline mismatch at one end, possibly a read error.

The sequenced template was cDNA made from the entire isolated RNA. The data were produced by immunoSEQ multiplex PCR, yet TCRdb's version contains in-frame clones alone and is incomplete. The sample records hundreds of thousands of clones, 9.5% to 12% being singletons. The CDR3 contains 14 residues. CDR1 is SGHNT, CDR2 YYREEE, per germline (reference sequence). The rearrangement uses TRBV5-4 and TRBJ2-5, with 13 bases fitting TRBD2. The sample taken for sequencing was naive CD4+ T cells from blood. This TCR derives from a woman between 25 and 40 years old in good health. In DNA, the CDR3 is TGCGCCAGCAGCCAAGTGATGGGACTAGCGGGACTTTACTTC. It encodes CASSQVMGLAGLYF.